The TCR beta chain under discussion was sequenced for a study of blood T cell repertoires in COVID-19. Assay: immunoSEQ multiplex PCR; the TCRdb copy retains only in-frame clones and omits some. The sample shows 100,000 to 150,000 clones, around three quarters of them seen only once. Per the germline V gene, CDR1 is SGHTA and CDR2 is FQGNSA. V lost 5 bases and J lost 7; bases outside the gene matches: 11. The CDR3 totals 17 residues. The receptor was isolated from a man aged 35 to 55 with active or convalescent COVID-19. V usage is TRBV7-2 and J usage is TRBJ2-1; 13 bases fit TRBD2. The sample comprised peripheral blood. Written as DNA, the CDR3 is TGTGCCAGCAGCCCCTCCGGGACTAGCGGGGTGGGGAATGAGCAGTTCTTC. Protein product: CASSPSGTSGVGNEQFF. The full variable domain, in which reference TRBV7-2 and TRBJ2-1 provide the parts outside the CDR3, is GAGVSQSPSNKVTEKGKDVELRCDPISGHTALYWYRQSLGQGLEFLIYFQGNSAPDKSGLPSDRFSAERTGGSVSTLTIQRTQQEDSAVYLCASSPSGTSGVGNEQFFGPGTRLTVL.